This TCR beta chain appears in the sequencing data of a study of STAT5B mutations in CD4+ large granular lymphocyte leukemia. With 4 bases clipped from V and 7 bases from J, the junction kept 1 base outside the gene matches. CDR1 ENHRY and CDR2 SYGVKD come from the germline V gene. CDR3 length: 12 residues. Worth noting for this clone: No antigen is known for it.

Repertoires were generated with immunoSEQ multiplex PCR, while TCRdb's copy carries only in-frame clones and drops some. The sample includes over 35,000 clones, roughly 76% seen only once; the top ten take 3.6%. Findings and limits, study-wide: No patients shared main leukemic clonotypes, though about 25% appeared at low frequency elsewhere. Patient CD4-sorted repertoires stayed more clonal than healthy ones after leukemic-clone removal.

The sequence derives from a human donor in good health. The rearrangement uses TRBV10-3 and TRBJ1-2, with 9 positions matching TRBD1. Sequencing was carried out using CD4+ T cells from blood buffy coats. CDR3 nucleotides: TGTGCCATCAGTGGACAGGGGGGTGGCTACACCTTC. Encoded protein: CAISGQGGGYTF.